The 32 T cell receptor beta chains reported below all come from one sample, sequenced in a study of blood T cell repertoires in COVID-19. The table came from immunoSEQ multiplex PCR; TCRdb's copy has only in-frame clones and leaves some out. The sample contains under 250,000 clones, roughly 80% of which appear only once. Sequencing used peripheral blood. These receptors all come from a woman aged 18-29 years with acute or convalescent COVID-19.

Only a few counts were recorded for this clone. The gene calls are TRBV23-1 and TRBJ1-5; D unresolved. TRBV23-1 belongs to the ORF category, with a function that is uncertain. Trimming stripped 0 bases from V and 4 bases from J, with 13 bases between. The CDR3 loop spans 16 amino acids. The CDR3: CASSQSRQQRNQPQHF. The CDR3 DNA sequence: TGCGCCAGCAGTCAATCCAGGCAGCAAAGAAATCAGCCCCAGCATTTT.

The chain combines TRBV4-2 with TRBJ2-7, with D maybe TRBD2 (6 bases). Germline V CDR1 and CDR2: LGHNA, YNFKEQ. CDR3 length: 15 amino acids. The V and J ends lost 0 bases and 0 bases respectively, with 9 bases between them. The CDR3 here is CASSQEGTYSYEQYF. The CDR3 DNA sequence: TGTGCCAGCAGCCAAGAGGGGACTTACTCCTACGAGCAGTACTTC.

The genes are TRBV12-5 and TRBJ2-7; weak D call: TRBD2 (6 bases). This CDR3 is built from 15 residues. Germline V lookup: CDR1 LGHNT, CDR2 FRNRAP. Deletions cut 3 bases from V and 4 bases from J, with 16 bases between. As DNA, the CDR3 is TGTGCTAGTGGTTTTGCGCGGGAAAGTGCTTACGAGCAGTACTTC. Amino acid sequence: CASGFARESAYEQYF.

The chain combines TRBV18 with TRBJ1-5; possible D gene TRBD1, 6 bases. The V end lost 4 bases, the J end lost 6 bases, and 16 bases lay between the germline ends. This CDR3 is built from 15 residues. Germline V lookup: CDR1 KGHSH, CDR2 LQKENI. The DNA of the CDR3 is TGTGCCAGCTCACGAGGAGGGGGGGTAAGTCAGCCCCAGCATTTT. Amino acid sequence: CASSRGGGVSQPQHF. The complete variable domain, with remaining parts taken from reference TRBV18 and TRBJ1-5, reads NAGVMQNPRHLVRRRGQEARLRCSPMKGHSHVYWYRQLPEEGLKFMVYLQKENIIDESGMPKERFSAEFPKEGPSILRIQQVVRGDSAAYFCASSRGGGVSQPQHFGDGTRLSIL.

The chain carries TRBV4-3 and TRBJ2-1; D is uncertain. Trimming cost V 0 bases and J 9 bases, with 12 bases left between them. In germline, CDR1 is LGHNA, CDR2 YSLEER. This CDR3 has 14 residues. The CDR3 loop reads CASSQEITLGEQFF. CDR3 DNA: TGCGCCAGCAGCCAAGAAATAACCCTCGGTGAGCAGTTCTTC.

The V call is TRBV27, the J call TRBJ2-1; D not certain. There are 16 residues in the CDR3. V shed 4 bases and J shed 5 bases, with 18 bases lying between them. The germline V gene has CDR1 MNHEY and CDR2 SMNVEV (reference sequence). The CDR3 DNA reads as TGTGCCAGCAGTTCGATAGCACTCCTAAAACACAATGAGCAGTTCTTC. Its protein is CASSSIALLKHNEQFF.

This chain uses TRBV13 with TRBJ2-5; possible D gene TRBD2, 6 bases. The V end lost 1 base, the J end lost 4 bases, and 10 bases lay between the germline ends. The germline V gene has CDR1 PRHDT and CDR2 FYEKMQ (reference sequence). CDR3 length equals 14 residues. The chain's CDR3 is CASSLAGVGETQYF. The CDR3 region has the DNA TGTGCCAGCAGCTTAGCGGGAGTGGGAGAGACCCAGTACTTC.

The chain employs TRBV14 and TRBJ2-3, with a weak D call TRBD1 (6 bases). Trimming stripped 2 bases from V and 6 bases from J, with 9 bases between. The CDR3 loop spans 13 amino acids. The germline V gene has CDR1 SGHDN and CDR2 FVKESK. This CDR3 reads CASSQIRGDTQYF. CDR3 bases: TGTGCCAGCAGCCAAATAAGGGGGGATACGCAGTATTTT. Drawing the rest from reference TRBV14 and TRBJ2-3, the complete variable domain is EAGVTQFPSHSVIEKGQTVTLRCDPISGHDNLYWYRRVMGKEIKFLLHFVKESKQDESGMPNNRFLAERTGGTYSTLKVQPAELEDSGVYFCASSQIRGDTQYFGPGTRLTVL.

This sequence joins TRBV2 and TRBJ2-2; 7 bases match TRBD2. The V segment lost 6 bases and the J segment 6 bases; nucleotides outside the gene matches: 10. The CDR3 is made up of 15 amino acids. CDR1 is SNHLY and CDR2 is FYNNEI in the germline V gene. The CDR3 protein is CASSRTHTSAGELFF. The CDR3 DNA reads TGTGCCAGCAGCCGGACCCATACTAGCGCCGGGGAGCTGTTTTTT. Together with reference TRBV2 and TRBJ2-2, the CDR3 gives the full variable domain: EPEVTQTPSHQVTQMGQEVILRCVPISNHLYFYWYRQILGQKVEFLVSFYNNEISEKSEIFDDQFSVERPDGSNFTLKIRSTKLEDSAMYFCASSRTHTSAGELFFGEGSRLTVL.

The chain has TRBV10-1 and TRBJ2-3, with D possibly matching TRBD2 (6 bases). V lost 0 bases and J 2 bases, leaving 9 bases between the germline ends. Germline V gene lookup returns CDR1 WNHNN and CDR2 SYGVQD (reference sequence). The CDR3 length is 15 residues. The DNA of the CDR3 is TGCGCCAGCAGTGAGTCGTGGCGGGACACAGATACGCAGTATTTT. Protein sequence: CASSESWRDTDTQYF.

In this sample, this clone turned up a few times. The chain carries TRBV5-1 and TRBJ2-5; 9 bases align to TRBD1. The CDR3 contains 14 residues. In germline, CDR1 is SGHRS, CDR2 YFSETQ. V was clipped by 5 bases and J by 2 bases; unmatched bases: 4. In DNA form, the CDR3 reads TGCGCCAGCAGTGGGGGACAGGGACAAGAGACCCAGTACTTC. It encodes CASSGGQGQETQYF.

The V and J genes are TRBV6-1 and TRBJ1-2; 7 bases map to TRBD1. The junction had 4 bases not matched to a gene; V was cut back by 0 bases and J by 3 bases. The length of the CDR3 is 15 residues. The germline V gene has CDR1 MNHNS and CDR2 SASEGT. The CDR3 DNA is TGTGCCAGCAGTGAAGCCCAGACAGGGTACTATGGCTACACCTTC. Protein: CASSEAQTGYYGYTF.

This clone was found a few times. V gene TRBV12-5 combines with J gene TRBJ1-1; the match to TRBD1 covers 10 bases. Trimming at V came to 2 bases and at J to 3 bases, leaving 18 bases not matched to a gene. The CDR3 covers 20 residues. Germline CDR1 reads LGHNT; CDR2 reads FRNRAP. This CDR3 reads CASGLTTRRQGASLYTEAFF. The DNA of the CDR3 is TGTGCTAGTGGTTTGACGACTAGAAGACAGGGGGCTTCTCTGTACACTGAAGCTTTCTTT.

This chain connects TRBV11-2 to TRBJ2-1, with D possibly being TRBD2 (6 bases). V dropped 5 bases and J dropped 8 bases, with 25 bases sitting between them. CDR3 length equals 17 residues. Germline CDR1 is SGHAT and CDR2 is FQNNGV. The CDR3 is CASSDRGKPPMFYEQFF. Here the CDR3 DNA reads TGTGCCAGCAGCGACCGGGGGAAGCCACCCATGTTCTATGAGCAGTTCTTC.

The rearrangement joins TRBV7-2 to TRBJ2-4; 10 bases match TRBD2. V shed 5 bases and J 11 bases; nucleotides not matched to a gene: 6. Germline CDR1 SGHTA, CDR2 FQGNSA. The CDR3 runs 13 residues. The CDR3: CASSAVTSGVQYF. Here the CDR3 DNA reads TGTGCCAGCAGCGCCGTCACTAGCGGGGTTCAGTACTTC.

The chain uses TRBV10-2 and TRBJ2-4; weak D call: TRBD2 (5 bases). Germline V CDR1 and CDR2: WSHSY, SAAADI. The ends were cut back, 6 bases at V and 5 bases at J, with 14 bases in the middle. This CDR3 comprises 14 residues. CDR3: CASRGASGENIQYF. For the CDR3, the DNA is TGCGCCAGCAGGGGAGCCTCCGGAGAAAACATTCAGTACTTC.

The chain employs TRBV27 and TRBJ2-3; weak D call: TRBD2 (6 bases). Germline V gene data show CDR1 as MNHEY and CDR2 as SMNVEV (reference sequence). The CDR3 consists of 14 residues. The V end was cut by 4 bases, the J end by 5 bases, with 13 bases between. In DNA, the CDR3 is TGTGCCAGCAGTTGGGACTCGCGTTTAGATACGCAGTATTTT. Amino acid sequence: CASSWDSRLDTQYF.

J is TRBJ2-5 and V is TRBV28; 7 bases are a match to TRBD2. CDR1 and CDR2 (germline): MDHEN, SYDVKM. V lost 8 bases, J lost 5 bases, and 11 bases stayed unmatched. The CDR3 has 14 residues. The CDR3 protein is CASGSGTIGETQYF. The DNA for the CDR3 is TGTGCCAGCGGTTCCGGGACTATTGGGGAGACCCAGTACTTC.

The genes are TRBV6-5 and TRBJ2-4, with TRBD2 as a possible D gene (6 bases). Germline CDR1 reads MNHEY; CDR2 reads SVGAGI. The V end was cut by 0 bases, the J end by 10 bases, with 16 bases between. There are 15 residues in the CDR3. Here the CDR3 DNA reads TGTGCCAGCAGTTACTCGGGGGGAGCTAGCGTTATTCAGTACTTC. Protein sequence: CASSYSGGASVIQYF.

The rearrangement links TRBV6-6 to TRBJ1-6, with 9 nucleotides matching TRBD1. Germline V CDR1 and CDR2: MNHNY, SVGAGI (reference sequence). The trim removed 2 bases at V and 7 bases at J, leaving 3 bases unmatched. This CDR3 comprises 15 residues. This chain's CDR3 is CASSYPDRGNSPLHF. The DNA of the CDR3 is TGTGCCAGCAGTTACCCAGACAGGGGGAATTCACCCCTCCACTTT.

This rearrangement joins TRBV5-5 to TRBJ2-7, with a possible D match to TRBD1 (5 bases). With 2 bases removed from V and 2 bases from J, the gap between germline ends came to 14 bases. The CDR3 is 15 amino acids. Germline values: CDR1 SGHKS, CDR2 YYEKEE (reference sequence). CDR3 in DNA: TGTGCCAGCAGCTTCTACAGGTTGGGGACCTACGAGCAGTACTTC. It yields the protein CASSFYRLGTYEQYF. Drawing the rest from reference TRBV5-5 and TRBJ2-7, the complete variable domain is DAGVTQSPTHLIKTRGQQVTLRCSPISGHKSVSWYQQVLGQGPQFIFQYYEKEERGRGNFPDRFSARQFPNYSSELNVNALLLGDSALYLCASSFYRLGTYEQYFGPGTRLTVT.

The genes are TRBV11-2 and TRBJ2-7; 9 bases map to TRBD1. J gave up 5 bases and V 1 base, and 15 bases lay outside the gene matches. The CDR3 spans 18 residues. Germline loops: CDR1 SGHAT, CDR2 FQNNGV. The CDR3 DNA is TGTGCCAGCAGCTTAGTAGTATTTGCGGGGACAGGGAAACACGAGCAGTACTTC. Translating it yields CASSLVVFAGTGKHEQYF.

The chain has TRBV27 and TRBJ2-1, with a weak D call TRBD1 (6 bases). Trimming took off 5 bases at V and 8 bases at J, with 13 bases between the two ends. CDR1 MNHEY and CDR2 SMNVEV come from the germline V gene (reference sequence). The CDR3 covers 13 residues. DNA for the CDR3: TGTGCCAGCAGTGAAATACAGGGTCATGAGCAGTTCTTC. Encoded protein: CASSEIQGHEQFF.

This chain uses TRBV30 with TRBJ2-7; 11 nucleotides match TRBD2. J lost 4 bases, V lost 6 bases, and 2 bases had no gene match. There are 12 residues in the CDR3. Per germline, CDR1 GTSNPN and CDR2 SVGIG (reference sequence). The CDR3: CACGTSGYEQYF. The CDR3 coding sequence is TGTGCCTGCGGGACTAGCGGATACGAGCAGTACTTC.

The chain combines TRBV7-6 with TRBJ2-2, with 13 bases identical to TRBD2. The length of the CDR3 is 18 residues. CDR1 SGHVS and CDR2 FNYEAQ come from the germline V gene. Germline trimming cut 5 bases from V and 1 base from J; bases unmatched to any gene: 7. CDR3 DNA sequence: TGTGCCAGCAGCCACATACTAGCGGGAGGGAGGAACACCGGGGAGCTGTTTTTT. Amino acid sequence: CASSHILAGGRNTGELFF.

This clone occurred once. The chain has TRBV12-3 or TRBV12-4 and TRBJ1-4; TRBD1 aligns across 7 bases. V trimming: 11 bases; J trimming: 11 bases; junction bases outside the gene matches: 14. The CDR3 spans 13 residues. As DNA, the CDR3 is TGTGCCGCCGGAGACAGGGACCGGGGGAAACTGTTTTTT. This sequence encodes CAAGDRDRGKLFF.

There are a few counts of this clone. CDR3: CASSPGGAGGPNEQFF. CDR3 DNA: TGTGCCAGCTCACCGGGTGGAGCGGGAGGGCCCAATGAGCAGTTCTTC. The rearrangement uses TRBV18 and TRBJ2-1, with TRBD2 identical over 10 bases. The CDR3 runs 16 residues. The V segment lost 3 bases and the J segment 6 bases; nucleotides outside the gene matches: 8. CDR1 is KGHSH, CDR2 LQKENI, per germline. The whole variable domain, filled in from reference TRBV18 and TRBJ2-1, reads NAGVMQNPRHLVRRRGQEARLRCSPMKGHSHVYWYRQLPEEGLKFMVYLQKENIIDESGMPKERFSAEFPKEGPSILRIQQVVRGDSAAYFCASSPGGAGGPNEQFFGPGTRLTVL.

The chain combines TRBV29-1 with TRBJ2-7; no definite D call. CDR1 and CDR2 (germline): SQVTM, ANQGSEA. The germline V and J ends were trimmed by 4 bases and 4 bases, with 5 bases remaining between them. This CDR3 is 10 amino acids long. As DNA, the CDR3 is TGCAGCGTTGTCGGGTACGAGCAGTACTTC. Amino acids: CSVVGYEQYF.

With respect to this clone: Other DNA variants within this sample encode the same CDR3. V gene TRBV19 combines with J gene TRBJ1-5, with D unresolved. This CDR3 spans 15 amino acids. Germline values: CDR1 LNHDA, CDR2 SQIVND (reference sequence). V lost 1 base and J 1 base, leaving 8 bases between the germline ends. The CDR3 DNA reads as TGTGCCAGTAGTATAGGGGGAGCGAGCAATCAGCCCCAGCATTTT. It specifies CASSIGGASNQPQHF.

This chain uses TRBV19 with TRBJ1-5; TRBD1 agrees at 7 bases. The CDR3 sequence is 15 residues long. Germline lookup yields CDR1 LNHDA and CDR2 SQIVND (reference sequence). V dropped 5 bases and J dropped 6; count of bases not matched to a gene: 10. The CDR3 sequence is CASSSEDRMGQPQHF. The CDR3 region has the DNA TGTGCCAGTAGTTCAGAGGACAGGATGGGTCAGCCCCAGCATTTT.

The CDR3 reads CASRSGNSNQPQHF. CDR3 nucleotide sequence: TGTGCCAGCAGATCGGGGAATAGCAATCAGCCCCAGCATTTT. The V call is TRBV19, the J call TRBJ1-5; D uncertain. This CDR3 has 14 amino acids. With 9 bases removed from V and 0 bases from J, the gap between germline ends came to 12 bases. Germline-derived CDR1 and CDR2 are LNHDA and SQIVND (reference sequence).

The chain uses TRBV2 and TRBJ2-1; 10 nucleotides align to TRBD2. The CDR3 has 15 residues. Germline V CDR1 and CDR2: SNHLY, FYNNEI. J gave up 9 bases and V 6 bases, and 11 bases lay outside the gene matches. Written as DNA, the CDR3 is TGTGCCAGCAGGGACCTAGCGGGAGCATTGGGTGAGCAGTTCTTC. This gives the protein CASRDLAGALGEQFF.